Sequencing of this T cell receptor beta chain was carried out in a study of blood T cell repertoires in COVID-19. Study details: PBMCs, B-cell-depleted T cells, or T cells were the source of the cDNA or gDNA that made up the material.

Assay used: immunoSEQ multiplex PCR; TCRdb lists only in-frame clones, some missing. The sample lists 250,000 to 300,000 clones, 86% occurring once. The clonotype originates from a man aged 18 to 35 with active or convalescent COVID-19. The sequenced material came from peripheral blood.

CDR3 amino acids: CASSQQLASEQYF. The CDR3 region has the DNA TGTGCCAGCAGCCAGCAACTAGCGTCCGAGCAGTACTTC. The chain employs TRBV3-1 (or the pseudogene TRBV3-2) and TRBJ2-7; TRBD2 matches 7 bases. The CDR3 length is 13 residues. Germline V lookup: CDR1 LGHDT, CDR2 YNNKEL (reference sequence). The V gene end was trimmed by 3 bases and the J gene end by 6 bases; junction bases not matched to a gene: 5.